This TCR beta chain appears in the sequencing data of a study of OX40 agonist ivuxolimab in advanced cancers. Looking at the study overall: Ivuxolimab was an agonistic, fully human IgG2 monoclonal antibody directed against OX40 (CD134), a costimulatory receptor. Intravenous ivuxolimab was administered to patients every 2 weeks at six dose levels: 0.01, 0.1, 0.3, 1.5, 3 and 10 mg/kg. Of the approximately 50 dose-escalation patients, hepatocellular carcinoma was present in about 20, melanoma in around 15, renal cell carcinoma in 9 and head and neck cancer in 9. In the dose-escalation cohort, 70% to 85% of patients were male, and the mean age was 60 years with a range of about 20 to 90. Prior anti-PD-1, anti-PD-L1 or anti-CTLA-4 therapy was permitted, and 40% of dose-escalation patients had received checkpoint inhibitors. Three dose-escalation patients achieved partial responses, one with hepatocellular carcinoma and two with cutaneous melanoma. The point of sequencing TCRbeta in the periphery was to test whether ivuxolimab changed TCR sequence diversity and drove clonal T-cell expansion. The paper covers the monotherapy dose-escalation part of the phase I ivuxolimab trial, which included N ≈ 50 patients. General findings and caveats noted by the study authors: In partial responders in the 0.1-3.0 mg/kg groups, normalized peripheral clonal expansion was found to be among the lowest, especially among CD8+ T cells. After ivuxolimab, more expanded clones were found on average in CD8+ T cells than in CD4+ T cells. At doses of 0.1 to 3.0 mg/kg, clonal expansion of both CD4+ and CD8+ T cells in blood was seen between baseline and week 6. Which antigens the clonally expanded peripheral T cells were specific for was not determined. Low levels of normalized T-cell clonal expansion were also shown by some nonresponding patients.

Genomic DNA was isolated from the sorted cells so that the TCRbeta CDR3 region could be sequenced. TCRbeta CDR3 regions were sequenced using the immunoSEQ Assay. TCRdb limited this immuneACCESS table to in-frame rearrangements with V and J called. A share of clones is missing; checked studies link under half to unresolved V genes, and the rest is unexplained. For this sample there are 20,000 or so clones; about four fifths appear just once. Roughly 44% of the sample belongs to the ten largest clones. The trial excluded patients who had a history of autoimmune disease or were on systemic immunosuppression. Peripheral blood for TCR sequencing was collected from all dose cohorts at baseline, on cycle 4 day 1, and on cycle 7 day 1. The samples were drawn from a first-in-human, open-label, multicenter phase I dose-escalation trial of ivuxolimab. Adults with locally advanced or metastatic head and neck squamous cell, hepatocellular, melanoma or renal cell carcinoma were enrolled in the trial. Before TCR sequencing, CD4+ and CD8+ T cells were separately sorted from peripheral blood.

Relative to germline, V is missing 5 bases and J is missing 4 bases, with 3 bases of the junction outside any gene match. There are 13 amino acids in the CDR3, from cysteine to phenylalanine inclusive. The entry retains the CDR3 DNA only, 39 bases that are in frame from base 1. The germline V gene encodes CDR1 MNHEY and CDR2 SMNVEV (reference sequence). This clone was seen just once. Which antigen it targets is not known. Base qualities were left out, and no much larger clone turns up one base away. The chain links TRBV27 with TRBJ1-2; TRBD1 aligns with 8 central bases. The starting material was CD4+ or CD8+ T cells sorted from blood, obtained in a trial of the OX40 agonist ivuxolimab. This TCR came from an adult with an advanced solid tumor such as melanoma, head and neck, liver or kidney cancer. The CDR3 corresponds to CASSLTGGYGYTF. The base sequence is TGTGCCAGCAGTCTCACAGGGGGCTATGGCTACACCTTC.